What follows describes a single T cell receptor (beta chain). This entry is derived from a study of blood T cells in healthy people across ages. Primed by a sample-barcoded 5' primer and a J-beta primer mix, a second PCR proceeded for roughly 7 to 12 cycles. TCRdb passed the 5' RACE reads through MiXCR, listing each CDR3 protein once. Of 1.5 million to 2 million distinct CDR3 sequences listed, under 30% are singletons. Germline V CDR1 and CDR2: SGHRS, YFSETQ. V was trimmed by 0 bases and J by 5 bases, leaving 11 bases between them. The CDR3 runs to 15 residues. The chain employs TRBV5-1 and TRBJ1-4, with a weak D call TRBD1 (5 bases). Material for sequencing was blood. This receptor was obtained from a woman aged 25 to 39 in good health. The CDR3 coding sequence is TGCGCCAGCAGCTTGGGTTACGGGGGGAATGAAAAACTGTTTTTT. Encoded protein: CASSLGYGGNEKLFF. Supplemented by reference TRBV5-1 and TRBJ1-4, the full variable domain reads KAGVTQTPRYLIKTRGQQVTLSCSPISGHRSVSWYQQTPGQGLQFLFEYFSETQRNKGNFPGRFSGRQFSNSRSEMNVSTLELGDSALYLCASSLGYGGNEKLFFGSGTQLSVL.